These 7 T cell receptor beta chains came from one sample sequenced in a study of blood T cell repertoires in COVID-19. Sequencing was performed with immunoSEQ multiplex PCR; in TCRdb, only in-frame clones are kept and a portion is missing. This table holds 150,000 to 200,000 clones, more than 75% found once. Sequenced material: peripheral blood. The receptors come from a human donor in a cohort sampled during active COVID-19.

This clone occurred a few times. The chain links TRBV14 to TRBJ2-7; 9 bases line up with TRBD1. There are 18 residues in the CDR3. Germline CDR1 and CDR2: SGHDN and FVKESK. V trimming: 0 bases; J trimming: 2 bases; junction bases outside the gene matches: 11. The CDR3 sequence: CASSQDFGGTGPPYEQYF. CDR3 bases: TGTGCCAGCAGCCAAGATTTTGGGGGGACAGGGCCCCCCTACGAGCAGTACTTC.

The CDR3 loop is CASSIRGQTNQPQHF. In DNA, the CDR3 is TGTGCCAGTAGTATACGCGGACAGACCAATCAGCCCCAGCATTTT. V usage is TRBV19 and J usage is TRBJ1-5; D may be TRBD1 (6 bases). Trimming left V 2 bases short and J 3 bases short, with 11 bases between. Germline V gene lookup returns CDR1 LNHDA and CDR2 SQIVND (reference sequence). The CDR3 consists of 15 residues.

The chain uses TRBV12-3 or TRBV12-4 and TRBJ2-3; 9 positions agree with TRBD1. The CDR3 extends over 13 amino acids. After removal of 6 bases from V and 8 bases from J, the junction contained 6 bases not matched to a gene. The CDR3, as DNA: TGTGCCAGCAGCGGGACAGGGTTGGGTACGCAGTATTTT. Translating gives CASSGTGLGTQYF.

The chain employs TRBV3-1 (or the pseudogene TRBV3-2) and TRBJ2-3; 8 bases fit TRBD2. The CDR3 extends over 14 amino acids. With 4 bases clipped from V and 8 bases from J, the junction kept 8 bases outside the gene matches. The germline V gene has CDR1 LGHDT and CDR2 YNNKEL (reference sequence). CDR3 region: CASSRAGREATQYF. In DNA, the CDR3 is TGTGCCAGCAGCCGGGCGGGGCGGGAGGCTACGCAGTATTTT.

The V gene is TRBV5-1, the J gene TRBJ2-5, with 7 bases identical to TRBD1. CDR1 and CDR2 from the germline V gene are SGHRS and YFSETQ. Germline trimming cut 4 bases from V and 0 bases from J; bases unmatched to any gene: 6. There are 15 residues in the CDR3. CDR3 sequence reads: CASSLGQAYQETQYF. DNA for the CDR3: TGCGCCAGCAGCCTAGGACAGGCCTACCAAGAGACCCAGTACTTC. Filled out from reference TRBV5-1 and TRBJ2-5, the complete variable domain reads KAGVTQTPRYLIKTRGQQVTLSCSPISGHRSVSWYQQTPGQGLQFLFEYFSETQRNKGNFPGRFSGRQFSNSRSEMNVSTLELGDSALYLCASSLGQAYQETQYFGPGTRLLVL.

The rearrangement joins TRBV15 to TRBJ2-7, with TRBD1 matching 9 bases. After removal of 0 bases from V and 4 bases from J, the junction contained 4 bases not matched to a gene. From germline, CDR1 is LNHNV and CDR2 YYDKDF (reference sequence). This CDR3 has 15 amino acids. CDR3 residues: CATSRDQQGAYEQYF. The CDR3 nucleotides read TGTGCCACCAGCAGAGATCAACAGGGGGCTTACGAGCAGTACTTC.

V usage is TRBV19 and J usage is TRBJ1-2; D is undetermined. The CDR3 consists of 14 residues. The germline V gene encodes CDR1 LNHDA and CDR2 SQIVND (reference sequence). V was clipped by 5 bases and J by 7 bases, with 17 bases between them. In DNA, the CDR3 is TGTGCCAGTAGTGTCGGAGGGTCCTTCAGTGGCTACACCTTC. Its translation: CASSVGGSFSGYTF.